This T cell receptor beta chain was captured in a study of spatial heterogeneity in lung cancer. This sample's time point: blood at routine non-recurrence follow-up after resection. The germline CDR1 and CDR2 sequences are SGHRS and YFSETQ. V was trimmed by 2 bases and J by 8 bases, leaving 11 bases between them. The CDR3 is 13 residues long. TCRdb re-derived calls from the 5' RACE reads in MiXCR, one entry per CDR3 protein. The sample consists of 35,000 to 45,000 distinct CDR3 sequences, roughly 7.8% of them appearing once. The table lists this clonotype with a few counts. The V gene is TRBV5-1, the J gene TRBJ2-1; perhaps TRBD2 as D (7 bases). Sequencing was performed on PBMCs, taken at follow-up. This TCR was recovered from a male donor with early-stage non-small cell lung cancer. CDR3 nucleotide sequence: TGCGCCAGCAGCTTACAGGGAGGGGATGAGCAGTTCTTC. It specifies CASSLQGGDEQFF.